Each of the 15 T cell receptor beta chains below was sequenced from the same sample in a study of glioma-infiltrating T cells after dendritic cell vaccination (dated by TCRdb to the mid-2010s). The sample's time point label is to be understood as: after dendritic cell vaccination, including at tumor progression/relapse. Libraries came from the immunoSEQ multiplex PCR assay. TCRdb re-hosts the immuneACCESS table, in-frame sequences only. Its copies lack some clones; in the studies checked, an unresolved V gene accounts for under half of them, and the cause for the rest is not known. The sample table shows tens of thousands of clones, and roughly 87% are seen once. The ten largest clones add up to about 6.8% of the sample. The sample here was blood, taken after dendritic cell vaccination. The origin of the receptors is a human donor with glioblastoma.

The V gene is TRBV7-2, the J gene TRBJ2-5, with D possibly matching TRBD2 (6 bases). The V gene's germline CDR1 is SGHTA and CDR2 FQGNSA. The CDR3 sequence is 15 residues long. Trimming removed 2 bases at V and 2 bases at J, with 12 bases between. The CDR3 loop is CASSLTGVTQETQYF. CDR3 sequence (DNA): TGTGCCAGCAGCTTAACGGGGGTTACTCAAGAGACCCAGTACTTC. The full variable domain, its missing parts supplied by reference TRBV7-2 and TRBJ2-5, is GAGVSQSPSNKVTEKGKDVELRCDPISGHTALYWYRQSLGQGLEFLIYFQGNSAPDKSGLPSDRFSAERTGGSVSTLTIQRTQQEDSAVYLCASSLTGVTQETQYFGPGTRLLVL.

V and J are TRBV6-1 and TRBJ2-2; D is perhaps TRBD1 (6 bases). CDR1 is MNHNS, CDR2 SASEGT, per germline. The CDR3 covers 14 residues. V gave up 8 bases and J gave up 2 bases, with 12 bases separating them. In DNA, the CDR3 is TGTGCCAGCCCTGGACAGCTAAACACCGGGGAGCTGTTTTTT. Protein: CASPGQLNTGELFF.

This chain uses TRBV4-1 with TRBJ2-2; TRBD1 matches at 8 bases. This CDR3 comprises 14 residues. J lost 6 bases, V lost 8 bases, and 8 bases had no gene match. Germline CDR1 and CDR2: MGHRA and YSYEKL. CDR3 loop: CASCLDRASGELFF. CDR3 nucleotide sequence: TGCGCCAGCTGCTTGGACAGGGCCTCCGGGGAGCTGTTTTTT.

J is TRBJ1-2 and V is TRBV5-1; 8 bases match TRBD1. Unmatched junction bases numbered 10, after V lost 4 bases and J lost 2 bases. Germline CDR1 SGHRS, CDR2 YFSETQ. The CDR3 consists of 16 residues. The CDR3 sequence is CASSGGQGAPNYGYTF. The CDR3 coding sequence is TGCGCCAGCAGCGGAGGGCAGGGGGCCCCCAACTATGGCTACACCTTC.

The chain links TRBV18 to TRBJ2-7; D is perhaps TRBD1 (6 bases). V lost 4 bases to trimming and J lost 1 base, with 11 bases between them. CDR3 length: 14 residues. CDR1 is KGHSH and CDR2 is LQKENI in the germline V gene. The CDR3, as DNA: TGTGCCAGCTCACAATACGGACAGTCCTACGAGCAGTACTTC. As protein: CASSQYGQSYEQYF. Together with reference TRBV18 and TRBJ2-7, the CDR3 gives the full variable domain: NAGVMQNPRHLVRRRGQEARLRCSPMKGHSHVYWYRQLPEEGLKFMVYLQKENIIDESGMPKERFSAEFPKEGPSILRIQQVVRGDSAAYFCASSQYGQSYEQYFGPGTRLTVT.

This clone has just one count. The rearrangement joins TRBV7-3 to TRBJ2-3, with D perhaps TRBD2 (6 bases). V was cut by 4 bases and J by 4 bases, with 12 bases left in between. Germline loops: CDR1 SGHTA, CDR2 FQGTGA. CDR3 length equals 14 residues. CDR3 region: CASSSRLGSDTQYF. CDR3 bases: TGTGCCAGCAGCTCCAGACTAGGTTCAGATACGCAGTATTTT.

The chain joins TRBV7-2 to TRBJ1-1, with D maybe TRBD1 (6 bases). Trimming took off 3 bases at V and 6 bases at J, with 20 bases between the two ends. Per the germline V gene, CDR1 is SGHTA and CDR2 is FQGNSA. This CDR3 has 16 amino acids. Written as DNA, the CDR3 is TGTGCCAGCAGCTTTAGGGAGGGGGGGGATTTGGCTGAAGCTTTCTTT. Protein product: CASSFREGGDLAEAFF.

V is TRBV5-5 and J is TRBJ1-2; the D gene is possibly TRBD1 (5 bases). This CDR3 has 14 residues. V was trimmed by 4 bases and J by 6 bases, leaving 16 bases between them. Germline CDR1 and CDR2: SGHKS and YYEKEE (reference sequence). The chain's CDR3 is CASSVGRLENGYTF. CDR3 DNA sequence: TGTGCCAGCAGCGTGGGACGGCTAGAGAATGGCTACACCTTC.

This sequence joins TRBV9 and TRBJ1-1; a possible D gene is TRBD1 (6 bases). The CDR3 is 12 residues long. CDR1 and CDR2 (germline): SGDLS, YYNGEE. The ends were cut back, 2 bases at V and 8 bases at J, with 10 bases in the middle. CDR3 region: CASSVGQTEAFF. The CDR3 DNA reads as TGTGCCAGCAGCGTTGGACAGACCGAAGCTTTCTTT. The complete variable domain, with remaining parts taken from reference TRBV9 and TRBJ1-1, reads DSGVTQTPKHLITATGQRVTLRCSPRSGDLSVYWYQQSLDQGLQFLIQYYNGEERAKGNILERFSAQQFPDLHSELNLSSLELGDSALYFCASSVGQTEAFFGQGTRLTVV.

The CDR3 coding sequence is TGTGCCAGTAGTGCCAGGCACGGACAGTCACCCCTCCACTTT. Protein sequence: CASSARHGQSPLHF. The chain employs TRBV19 and TRBJ1-6; D is possibly TRBD1 (6 bases). CDR3 length equals 14 residues. CDR1 and CDR2 (germline): LNHDA, SQIVND (reference sequence). Trimming removed 5 bases from V and 10 bases from J, with 15 bases in between.

This clone is a singleton in its sample. The genes are TRBV7-9 and TRBJ2-3; a possible D gene is TRBD1 (5 bases). The CDR3 is made up of 15 amino acids. In germline, CDR1 is SEHNR, CDR2 FQNEAQ (reference sequence). The V and J ends lost 0 bases and 0 bases respectively, with 7 bases between them. CDR3 DNA: TGTGCCAGCAGCTTAGCGGGGCCTAGCACAGATACGCAGTATTTT. This gives the protein CASSLAGPSTDTQYF.

V usage is TRBV6-5 and J usage is TRBJ2-5; the D gene is possibly TRBD1 (7 bases). This CDR3 region has 13 residues. Germline CDR1 is MNHEY and CDR2 is SVGAGI. The V gene lost 9 bases and the J gene lost 1 base, with 12 bases spanning the gap. The DNA for the CDR3 is TGTGCCAGTCGGAGGGGGCCCCAAGAGACCCAGTACTTC. Translated, it gives CASRRGPQETQYF.

V gene TRBV6-1 combines with J gene TRBJ2-7, with 13 bases matching TRBD2. With 4 bases clipped from V and 4 bases from J, the junction kept 4 bases outside the gene matches. Germline assignment: CDR1 MNHNS and CDR2 SASEGT. There are 15 residues in the CDR3. CDR3 sequence (DNA): TGTGCCAGCAGTGGAGGACTAGCGGGGGTATACGAGCAGTACTTC. The encoded protein is CASSGGLAGVYEQYF.

The chain combines TRBV7-3 with TRBJ1-4; 9 bases line up with TRBD1. This CDR3 region has 15 residues. With 1 base clipped from V and 6 bases from J, the junction kept 3 bases outside the gene matches. Looked up from germline, CDR1 is SGHTA and CDR2 is FQGTGA. In nucleotides, the CDR3 is TGTGCCAGCAGCTTAAACAGGGGGCCGGATGAAAAACTGTTTTTT. Its protein product is CASSLNRGPDEKLFF. Full variable domain (missing parts from reference TRBV7-3 and TRBJ1-4): GAGVSQTPSNKVTEKGKYVELRCDPISGHTALYWYRQSLGQGPEFLIYFQGTGAADDSGLPNDRFFAVRPEGSVSTLKIQRTERGDSAVYLCASSLNRGPDEKLFFGSGTQLSVL.

The chain recombines TRBV4-1 with TRBJ2-3, with 8 bases that match TRBD2. The CDR3 totals 20 residues. Germline V gene sequence: CDR1 MGHRA, CDR2 YSYEKL. V lost 0 bases and J lost 0; bases outside the gene matches: 14. The CDR3, as DNA: TGCGCCAGCAGCCAAGATCATGTTATGAGCGGGGGTACTAGCACAGATACGCAGTATTTT. Its translation is CASSQDHVMSGGTSTDTQYF.